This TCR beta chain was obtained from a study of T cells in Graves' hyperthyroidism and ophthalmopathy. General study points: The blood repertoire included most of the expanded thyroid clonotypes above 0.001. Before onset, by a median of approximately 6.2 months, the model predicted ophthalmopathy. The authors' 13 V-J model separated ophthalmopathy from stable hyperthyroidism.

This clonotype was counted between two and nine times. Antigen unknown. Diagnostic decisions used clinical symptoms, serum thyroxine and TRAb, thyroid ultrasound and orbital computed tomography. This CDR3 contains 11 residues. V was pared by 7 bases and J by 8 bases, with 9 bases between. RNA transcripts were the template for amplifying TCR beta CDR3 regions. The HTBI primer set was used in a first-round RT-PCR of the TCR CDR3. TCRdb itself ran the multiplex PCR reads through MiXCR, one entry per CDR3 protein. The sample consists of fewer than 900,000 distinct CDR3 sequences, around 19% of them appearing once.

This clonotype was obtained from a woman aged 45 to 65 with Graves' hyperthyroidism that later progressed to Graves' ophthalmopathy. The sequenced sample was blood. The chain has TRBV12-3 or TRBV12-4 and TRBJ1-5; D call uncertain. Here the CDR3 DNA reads TGTGCCAGCATTCCCCTCGAGCCCCAGCATTTT. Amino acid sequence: CASIPLEPQHF.